This T cell receptor (beta chain) was found in a study of cytomegalovirus exposure and HLA in healthy donors. The CDR3 is 14 residues long. Germline CDR1 is WSHSY and CDR2 is SAAADI. The junction had 6 bases not matched to a gene; V was cut back by 5 bases and J by 2 bases. General observations from the study: Sequencing likely produced, as an artifact, a cluster of highly shared sequence variants. The authors assumed roughly uniform sequencing depth across donors for presence/absence analyses.

A remark on this clone: Its antigen remains unknown.

This PCR relied on a set of 60 Vbeta primers and 13 Jbeta primers. Clones were read by immunoSEQ multiplex PCR, and TCRdb kept only the in-frame ones, dropping some. This sample carries around 76,000 clones, approximately 63% of them seen once, and the ten largest clones take roughly 9.7%. Sequenced sample: PBMCs. This sequence joins TRBV10-2 and TRBJ2-7, with 7 bases that match TRBD1. This clonotype originated in a woman in her forties or fifties in good health and CMV-seropositive. The CDR3 DNA is TGCGCCAGCAGTCCCCGACAGGGAGCCTACGAGCAGTACTTC. Protein product: CASSPRQGAYEQYF.